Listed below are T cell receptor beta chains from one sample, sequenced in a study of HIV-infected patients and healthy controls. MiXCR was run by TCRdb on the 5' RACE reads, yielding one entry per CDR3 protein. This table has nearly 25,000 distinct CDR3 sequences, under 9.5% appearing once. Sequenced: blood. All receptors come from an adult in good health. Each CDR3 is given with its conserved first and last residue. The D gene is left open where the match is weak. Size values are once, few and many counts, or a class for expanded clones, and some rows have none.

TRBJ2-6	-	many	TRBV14	TGTGCCAGCAGCCGGACGGTGGGCTCTGGGGCCAACGTCCTGACTTTC	CASSRTVGSGANVLTF
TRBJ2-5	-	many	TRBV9	TGTGCCAGCAGCGTACAAGGGTTTGGCGGAGAGACCCAGTACTTC	CASSVQGFGGETQYF
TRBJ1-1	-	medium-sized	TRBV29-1	TGCAGCGTTGAATTTGGGGGAGACACTGAAGCTTTCTTT	CSVEFGGDTEAFF
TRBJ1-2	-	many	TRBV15	TGTGCCACCAGCGCAGACCGAGCTAACTATGGCTACACCTTC	CATSADRANYGYTF
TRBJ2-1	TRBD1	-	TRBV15	TGTGCCACCAGCGGACCAGGGGGCGCCTACAATGAGCAGTTCTTC	CATSGPGGAYNEQFF
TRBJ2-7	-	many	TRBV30	TGTGCCTGGTCAGACGGAGCGCGGACTGGATACGAGCAGTACTTC	CAWSDGARTGYEQYF
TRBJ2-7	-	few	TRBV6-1	TGTGCCAGCAGTGAAATCCATCGAGGGTCACAGTCCTACGAGCAGTACTTC	CASSEIHRGSQSYEQYF
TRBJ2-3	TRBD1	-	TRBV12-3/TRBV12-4	TGTGCCAGCAGTTCTGAGGGACAGAGCACAGATACGCAGTATTTT	CASSSEGQSTDTQYF
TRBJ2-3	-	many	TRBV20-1	TGCAGTGCTAGAGAGCCGACCGGGACTCGGACAGATACGCAGTATTTT	CSAREPTGTRTDTQYF
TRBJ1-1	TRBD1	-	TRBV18	TGTGCCAGCTCACCACGAGGGACAGGGGTCACTGAAGCTTTCTTT	CASSPRGTGVTEAFF
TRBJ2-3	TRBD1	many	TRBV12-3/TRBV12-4	TGTGCCAGCAATCACAGGGGGTCGCTGGATACGCAGTATTTT	CASNHRGSLDTQYF
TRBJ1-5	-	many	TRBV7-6	TGTGCCAGCAGCTTAGGTGGTGGGGATTGGAATCAGCCCCAGCATTTT	CASSLGGGDWNQPQHF
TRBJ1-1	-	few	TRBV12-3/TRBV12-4	TGTGCCAGCAGTTTTTTTCTAAAGGGGACTGAAGCTTTCTTT	CASSFFLKGTEAFF
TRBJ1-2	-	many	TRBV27	TGTGCCAGCTCCCCGGTGGGGGGGTATGGCTACACCTTC	CASSPVGGYGYTF
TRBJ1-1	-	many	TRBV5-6	TGTGCCAGCAGCTTGGACACAGGGGCTTTCTTT	CASSLDTGAFF
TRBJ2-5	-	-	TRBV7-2	TGTGCCAGCAGCTTAGTGGCCGGGGGGCAGACCCAGTACTTC	CASSLVAGGQTQYF
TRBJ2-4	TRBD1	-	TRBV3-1	TGTGCCAGCAGCTCCGGCCGGGACAGAGTTCCGAACATTCAGTACTTC	CASSSGRDRVPNIQYF
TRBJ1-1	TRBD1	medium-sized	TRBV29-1	TGCAGCGTTGAGGGACAGGGCGTAAACACTGAAGCTTTCTTT	CSVEGQGVNTEAFF
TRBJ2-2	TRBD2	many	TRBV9	TGTGCCAGCAGCCTCCGTCCCGGGACTAGCGGCGGGGAGCTGTTTTTT	CASSLRPGTSGGELFF
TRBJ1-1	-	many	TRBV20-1	TGCAGTGCTAGAGCCGGGGCTGTTAACACTGAAGCTTTCTTT	CSARAGAVNTEAFF
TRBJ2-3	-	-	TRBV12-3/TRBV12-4	TGTGCCAGCAGTTTATTCCAGAGCACAGATACGCAGTATTTT	CASSLFQSTDTQYF
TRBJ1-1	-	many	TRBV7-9	TGTGCCAGCAGCCTCGAGCCCTCAGGGGCTGAAGCTTTCTTT	CASSLEPSGAEAFF
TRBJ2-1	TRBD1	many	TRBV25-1	TGTGCCAGCAGGAGGACAGGTAGGACGTATGAGCAGTTCTTC	CASRRTGRTYEQFF
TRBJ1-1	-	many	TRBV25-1	TGTGCCAGCAGTCCCTCAGGGTTGAACACTGAAGCTTTCTTT	CASSPSGLNTEAFF
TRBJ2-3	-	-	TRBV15	TGTGCCACCAAGTGGGCAGTCCAGACTACTTACACAGATACGCAGTATTTT	CATKWAVQTTYTDTQYF
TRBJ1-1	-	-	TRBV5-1	TGCGCCAGCAGCTTGAACTTGGAGACTGAAGCTTTCTTT	CASSLNLETEAFF
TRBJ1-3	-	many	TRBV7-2	TGTGCCAGCAGCTGGGACGGACACTCTGGAAACACCATATATTTT	CASSWDGHSGNTIYF
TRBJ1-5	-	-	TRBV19	TGTGCCAGTAGTCAGCAGGGGTGGTCTCCCCAGCATTTT	CASSQQGWSPQHF
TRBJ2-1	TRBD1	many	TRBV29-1	TGCAGCGTTGTTGGGGACAGGAATGAGCAGTTCTTC	CSVVGDRNEQFF
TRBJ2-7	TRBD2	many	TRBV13	TGTGCCAGCAGCTCCCGGGACTACACCGAGGGAACCTACGAGCAGTACTTC	CASSSRDYTEGTYEQYF
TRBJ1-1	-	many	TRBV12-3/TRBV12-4	TGTGCCAGCAGTCCACATAAGGTAAACACTGAAGCTTTCTTT	CASSPHKVNTEAFF
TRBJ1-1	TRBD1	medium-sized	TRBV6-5	TGTGCCAGCAGCAAGGACAGGCCCGCTGAAGCTTTCTTT	CASSKDRPAEAFF
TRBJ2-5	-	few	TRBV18	TGTGCCAGCTCACCCGCGGGCCTCCAAGAGACCCAGTACTTC	CASSPAGLQETQYF
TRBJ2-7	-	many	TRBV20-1	TGCAGTGCTAGAGATTCCTACGAGCAGTACTTC	CSARDSYEQYF
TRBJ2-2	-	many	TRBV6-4	TGTGCCAGCAGTGAAATTGCGGGTTCCGGGGAGCTGTTTTTT	CASSEIAGSGELFF
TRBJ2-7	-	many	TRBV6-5	TGTGCCAGCAGTTACATGGGGCAGATCGAGCAGTACTTC	CASSYMGQIEQYF
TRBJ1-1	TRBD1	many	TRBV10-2	TGCGCCAGCAGCCCGAACCGACAGGGGGACACTGAAGCTTTCTTT	CASSPNRQGDTEAFF
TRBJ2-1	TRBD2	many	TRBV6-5	TGTGCCAGCAGTTACCCTAGCGGGGGTCCCGGTAATGAGCAGTTCTTC	CASSYPSGGPGNEQFF
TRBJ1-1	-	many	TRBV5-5	TGTGCCAGCAGCAAACAGGGCCGAAACACTGAAGCTTTCTTT	CASSKQGRNTEAFF
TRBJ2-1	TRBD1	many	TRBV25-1	TGTGCCAGCAGTGAAAGGGGGCAGTTCGGTGAGCAGTTCTTC	CASSERGQFGEQFF
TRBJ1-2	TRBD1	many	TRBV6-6	TGTGCCAGCAGTTGGGACAGGGACGGCTACACCTTC	CASSWDRDGYTF
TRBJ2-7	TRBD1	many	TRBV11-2	TGTGCCAGCAGCCACGGGACAGGGATCTACGAGCAGTACTTC	CASSHGTGIYEQYF
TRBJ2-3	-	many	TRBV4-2	TGTGCCAGCAGCCAAGATCAGGGGGGGGGCCATGGGGATACGCAGTATTTT	CASSQDQGGGHGDTQYF
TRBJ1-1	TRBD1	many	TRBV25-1	TGTGCCAGCAGTGGTACCGGGACAGGGGGCCACACTGAAGCTTTCTTT	CASSGTGTGGHTEAFF
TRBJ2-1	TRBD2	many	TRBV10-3	TGTGCCATCAGTGATCGGGGGGTCGCCTACAATGAGCAGTTCTTC	CAISDRGVAYNEQFF
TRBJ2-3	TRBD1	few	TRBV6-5	TGTGCCAGCAGTCAACCAGGGGGCAGGACAGATACGCAGTATTTT	CASSQPGGRTDTQYF
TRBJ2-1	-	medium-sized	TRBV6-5	TGTGCCAGCAGTTACTCGAGGTCGTCGAATGAGCAGTTCTTC	CASSYSRSSNEQFF
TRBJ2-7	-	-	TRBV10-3	TGTGCCATCAGTGAGTATAGGGGTGACGAGCAGTACTTC	CAISEYRGDEQYF
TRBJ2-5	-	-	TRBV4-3	TGCGCCAGCAGCCAAGTTTCCGGGGGCCGGCTGTGGCAAGAGACCCAGTACTTC	CASSQVSGGRLWQETQYF
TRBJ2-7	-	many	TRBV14	TGTGCCAGCAGCCCAGGACGGTTCTACGAGCAGTACTTC	CASSPGRFYEQYF
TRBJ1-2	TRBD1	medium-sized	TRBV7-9	TGTGCCAGCAGCTCGCGGGACAGGGCCTATGGCTACACCTTC	CASSSRDRAYGYTF
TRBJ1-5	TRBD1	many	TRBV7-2	TGTGCCAGCAGCTCCATCGACAGGGGCGTCTATAGCAATCAGCCCCAGCATTTT	CASSSIDRGVYSNQPQHF
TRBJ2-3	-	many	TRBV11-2	TGTGCCAGCAGCCCTCTCCCTACGCGGGGTTACACAGATACGCAGTATTTT	CASSPLPTRGYTDTQYF
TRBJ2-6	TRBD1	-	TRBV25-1	TGTGCCAGCAGTGTTAGGGACAGGGAAGCTGGGGCCAACGTCCTGACTTTC	CASSVRDREAGANVLTF
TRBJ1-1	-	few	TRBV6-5	TGTGCCAGCAGGCCCACAGGGTCTGAAGCTTTCTTT	CASRPTGSEAFF
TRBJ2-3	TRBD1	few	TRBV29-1	TGCAGCGTTTTATCCCGGGACAGGGGGCGAGCAGATACGCAGTATTTT	CSVLSRDRGRADTQYF